The clone carrying this TCR beta chain was counted between two and nine times. Its antigen is as yet unknown. The entry originates in a study of T-cell memory formation after mild COVID-19. Study in general: Each donor largely had its own TCR clusters.

General observations from the study: Contracting clones from day 15 to 85 showed balanced CD4/CD8; later expanders favored CD4+. CD8+ contracting clones occupied EMRA, while CD4+ ones occupied mainly CM and EM.

The CDR3 is made up of 14 amino acids. The germline V gene encodes CDR1 SGHRS and CDR2 YFSETQ. The V gene end was trimmed by 3 bases and the J gene end by 4 bases; junction bases not matched to a gene: 2. Researchers used 5'RACE with constant-segment primers to make TCR alpha and TCR beta cDNA libraries that carry sample barcodes and UMIs. TCRdb fed the 5' RACE reads into MiXCR, producing one record per CDR3 protein. Seen here are 200,000 to 250,000 distinct CDR3 sequences, roughly a tenth observed once, and the top ten hold 3% to 3.5%. J is TRBJ1-5 and V is TRBV5-1; 9 nucleotides match TRBD1. The material sequenced was PBMCs or a T cell subset sorted from them (not recorded which). This TCR was recovered from a man younger than 30 who had mild COVID-19 (a few samples of this study predate the infection). Cell type and time point are not known. DNA for the CDR3: TGCGCCAGCAGCTCCGGGACAGGGAATCAGCCCCAGCATTTT. Amino acid sequence: CASSSGTGNQPQHF.